This T cell receptor (beta chain) derives from a study of regulatory T cells in long-lasting Graves disease. HTBI primers from iRepertoire and Arm-PCR of CDR3 regions yielded the TCR beta libraries. Per the original methods: Identification across samples found more than 55 TRBV and about 13 TRBJ segments. MiXCR, applied by TCRdb to the multiplex PCR reads, yields one record per CDR3 protein. What appears here as the V and J calls and clone size reflects TCRdb's work, not the paper's. The sample records about 440,000 distinct CDR3 sequences, 15% being singletons. Time point defined: newly diagnosed GD, antithyroid drugs for less than 3 months. Following extraction of RNA from PBMCs, that RNA was used to make the TCR library. Graves' disease diagnosis relied on American Thyroid Association guidelines. This clonotype was recorded at least ten times. Germline-derived CDR1 and CDR2 are SGHTA and FQGTGA. This CDR3 region has 15 residues. Trimming shortened V by 1 base and J by 0 bases, and 8 bases separated the two germline ends.

The same sample was also studied in work on T cells in Graves' hyperthyroidism and ophthalmopathy. That source adds: Graves' hyperthyroidism is called stable when ophthalmopathy does not progress within 18 months. The diagnoses drew upon clinical symptoms, serum thyroxine and TRAb, thyroid ultrasound and orbital computed tomography.

Specimen: peripheral blood mononuclear cells (PBMCs), collected at new diagnosis, from a patient treated with antithyroid drugs. The chain carries TRBV7-3 and TRBJ2-3; D gene unclear. The receptor comes from a woman aged 25-40 years with Graves disease. This chain's CDR3 is CASSLRWTSTDTQYF. CDR3 DNA: TGTGCCAGCAGCTTAAGGTGGACCAGCACAGATACGCAGTATTTT.